This TCR beta chain derives from a study of cytomegalovirus exposure and HLA in healthy donors. Deletions cut 1 base from V and 14 bases from J, with 12 bases between. Germline CDR1 SGHTA, CDR2 FQGTGA. The CDR3 extends over 13 amino acids. With respect to this clone: Its antigen is currently unknown.

Study-level points and caveats: Sequences of the TCR beta chain were said to predict the HLA-A and HLA-B alleles of most subjects accurately. CMV antigen specificity of a few CMV-associated chains was confirmed in vitro. Exclusion as indistinguishable affected some V segments, including TRBV6-2 and TRBV6-3. A missense DCLRE1C variant was associated with V- and J-gene trimming of TCR beta chains in a later analysis, and an independent cohort replicated the association.

The PCR made use of 60 Vbeta and 13 Jbeta primers. Measured with immunoSEQ multiplex PCR; TCRdb has only the in-frame clones, and not every one. Among 150,000 to 200,000 clones listed, approximately 77% were seen once. This clonotype was sampled from a male donor in good health and CMV-seropositive. The specimen sequenced was PBMCs. V is TRBV7-3 and J is TRBJ1-6; D is ambiguous. CDR3 loop: CASSLMPGLALHF. The CDR3 DNA reads as TGTGCCAGCAGCTTAATGCCGGGGTTAGCCCTCCACTTT.